This T cell receptor beta chain was captured by sequencing in a study of CD8+ T cells in alopecia areata (dated by TCRdb to the late 2010s). Looking at the study overall: The treated patients, all with moderate-to-severe alopecia areata, were enrolled in an open-label pilot trial of oral tofacitinib given at 5 to 10 mg twice daily. Patients stayed on tofacitinib for 6 to 18 months and then had 6 months of follow-up off drug so that delayed response and recurrence could be assessed. The SALT score, which quantifies the percentage of affected scalp surface area, was used to measure disease severity in treated patients. The study used high-throughput TCRbeta sequencing to examine T cell clonal expansion in alopecia areata, in both the C3H/HeJ mouse model and human patients. On the human side, TCRbeta sequencing was run on scalp tissue and on sorted CD4+ and CD8+ peripheral blood T cells from healthy controls and from alopecia areata patients with either patchy or totalis/universalis disease. Biopsies were taken from tofacitinib-treated patients at baseline and at 4 and 24 weeks of treatment, and a later scalp biopsy was taken in several of the tofacitinib-treated patients. Clonality in the scalp was compared among normal scalp (n=4), patchy alopecia areata scalp (n=8), and alopecia totalis/universalis scalp (n=8). RNA was obtained with the PAXgene miRNA kit for fixed scalp, the miRNeasy kit for PBMCs, and the RNeasy kit for mouse skin. immunoSEQ multiplex PCR using 35 Vbeta forward primers and 13 Jbeta reverse primers was used to amplify TCRbeta CDR3 regions.

The sample's time point label, decoded: around 29 days on oral tofacitinib. In light of the paper, this sample's treatment or condition label describes: oral pan-JAK inhibitor, 5-10 mg twice daily. Lesional scalp punch biopsies and peripheral blood were collected from alopecia areata patients. PBMCs were isolated by density centrifugation and stained for CD3, CD4 and CD8, after which CD4+ and CD8+ T cells were sorted on a FACSAria. Study-wide findings and limitations: Tofacitinib significantly decreased scalp clonality and the number of expanded CD8+ clones among the top 100 scalp clones. Because the treated cohort was small and had only one nonresponder, larger studies are needed to examine links between baseline CD8+ expansion and response. Higher clonality and more expanded CD8+ clones were observed in lesional scalp than in normal scalp, particularly in alopecia totalis/universalis, a finding suggestive of antigenic drive. Unlike mouse skin, which is dominated by gammadelta T cells, normal human skin has resident alphabeta T cells that are also sequenced, and this complicates analysis of the scalp TCR repertoire. TCR sequences shared between patients were less clear than in mice, possibly partly because of HLA diversity in the patient population. During tofacitinib treatment, many expanded lesional clones stuck around in both scalp and blood, and this persistence may partly explain why relapse happens after treatment is stopped.

Library prep was done by the immunoSEQ multiplex PCR assay. To provide template for TCR sequencing, every sample had RNA extracted and reverse transcribed into cDNA. SuperScript III was used to make first-strand cDNA, primed with a 2:1 mix of oligo-dT and random hexamers. A synthetic immune receptor repertoire was used to assess amplification bias, and residual bias was removed computationally. On the study's bioinformatics: Raw reads were preprocessed to remove errors, and CDR3 was defined by IMGT conventions from the conserved cysteine to phenylalanine. Clonality was calculated as 1 minus Shannon entropy normalized by log2 of the number of productive unique TCRs. Whether scalp clones were CD4 or CD8 was inferred by matching scalp TCRbeta sequences against CD4 and CD8 repertoires sorted from blood. Entries here come from immuneACCESS through TCRdb and include only in-frame sequences with V and J called. Some clones fail to appear in such tables; in the studies checked, an unresolved V gene covers under half of the shortfall, and the cause of the remainder is unknown. That table gives V, J and clone size, and the DNA gave D and trimming. The sample includes fewer than 150,000 clones, with 50% to 75% observed a single time. Roughly 30% of the sample rests with the top ten.

Concerning this clone: There is no known antigen for this receptor. Within one base of it there is no much larger clone, and no base qualities were kept.

CDR1 and CDR2, looked up from the germline V gene (reference sequence), are GTSNPN and SVGIG. Cut back by 7 bases and 0 bases, the V and J ends lie 4 bases apart. Taken from cysteine to phenylalanine, the CDR3 has 11 residues. The kept DNA is CDR3 alone, 33 bases in frame from the first base. The TCR was taken from a human donor with alopecia areata. The sample consisted of CD8+ T cells sorted from blood, taken at week 4, from a patient treated with tofacitinib. The chain is made from TRBV30 and TRBJ1-3, with no confident D gene call. The CDR3 region has the sequence CASSSGNTIYF. In nucleotide form, the sequence is TGTGCCTCGAGCTCTGGAAACACCATATATTTT.